Listed here are 15 T cell receptor beta chains from one sample, sequenced in a study of CD8 T cells in ankylosing spondylitis. Whole-study findings and limits: What appeared characteristic of ankylosing spondylitis blood was a TCR beta motif of eight highly homologous variants.

Their target antigens are unknown. Each CDR3 protein is one row after TCRdb ran MiXCR on the 5' RACE reads. The sample lists 650,000 to 800,000 distinct CDR3 sequences, under 20% occurring once. Sequencing was done on a sample of blood, either unsorted or a sorted T cell fraction (not recorded which). These receptors originate from a male donor with ankylosing spondylitis.

A few counts support this clonotype. This sequence joins TRBV20-1 and TRBJ2-2, with TRBD1 matching 8 bases. This CDR3 is built from 16 residues. Germline CDR1 reads DFQATT; CDR2 reads SNEGSKA (reference sequence). V was clipped by 0 bases and J by 1 base; unmatched bases: 4. The chain's CDR3 is CSARDHRGVNTGELFF. For the CDR3, the DNA is TGCAGTGCTAGAGACCACAGGGGGGTGAACACCGGGGAGCTGTTTTTT.

This clonotype was recorded a few times. The V call is TRBV11-3, the J call TRBJ2-1; the D gene is possibly TRBD1 (5 bases). The germline CDR1 and CDR2 sequences are SGHNT and YENEEA. Trimming took off 5 bases at V and 4 bases at J, with 12 bases between the two ends. The CDR3 sequence is 14 residues long. CDR3 loop: CASSPYGAYNEQFF. Here the CDR3 DNA reads TGTGCCAGCAGCCCCTATGGGGCATACAATGAGCAGTTCTTC.

This chain uses TRBV7-9 with TRBJ2-1; no definite D call. Germline assignment: CDR1 SEHNR and CDR2 FQNEAQ (reference sequence). The length of the CDR3 is 15 residues. V was clipped by 5 bases and J by 0 bases, with 11 bases between them. CDR3 loop: CASSPRIPSYNEQFF. In DNA, the CDR3 is TGTGCCAGCAGCCCCAGGATTCCCTCCTACAATGAGCAGTTCTTC.

This chain uses TRBV2 with TRBJ1-1, with D possibly TRBD1 on 5 matching bases. The CDR3 totals 14 residues. Germline lookup yields CDR1 SNHLY and CDR2 FYNNEI. Between the trimmed V and J ends, which lost 3 bases and 0 bases, there was a span of 8 bases. The CDR3 sequence: CASSDPGMNTEAFF. The CDR3 DNA is TGTGCCAGCAGTGATCCAGGGATGAACACTGAAGCTTTCTTT.

The chain recombines TRBV12-3 or TRBV12-4 with TRBJ1-2, with a tentative D call TRBD1 (5 bases). Trimming removed 6 bases at V and 4 bases at J, with 12 bases between. The CDR3 covers 13 residues. CDR3 sequence reads: CASSPGLLYGYTF. As DNA, the CDR3 is TGTGCCAGCAGCCCGGGACTTCTCTATGGCTACACCTTC.

The chain has TRBV2 and TRBJ2-7; 7 bases agree with TRBD2. Unmatched junction bases numbered 23, after V lost 4 bases and J lost 5 bases. This CDR3 region has 19 residues. Germline V gives CDR1 SNHLY, CDR2 FYNNEI. The chain's CDR3 is CASSAPLGRERAQTNEQYF. CDR3 bases: TGTGCCAGCAGTGCGCCACTGGGGAGGGAGCGGGCCCAAACCAACGAGCAGTACTTC.

V and J are TRBV12-3 or TRBV12-4 and TRBJ1-1; 8 nucleotides align to TRBD1. CDR3 length: 14 residues. Trimming cost V 5 bases and J 1 base; bases outside gene matches: 3. The CDR3 sequence: CASSIDRGNTEAFF. The CDR3 DNA reads as TGTGCCAGCAGTATCGACAGGGGGAACACTGAAGCTTTCTTT.

Many counts were recorded for this clonotype. This rearrangement joins TRBV29-1 to TRBJ2-5; D is possibly TRBD1 (5 bases). CDR1 is SQVTM, CDR2 ANQGSEA, per germline. The ends were cut back, 3 bases at V and 3 bases at J, with 8 bases in the middle. The CDR3 spans 12 residues. The CDR3 DNA is TGCAGCGTTGACAAAGGGGAAGAGACCCAGTACTTC. Translation gives CSVDKGEETQYF.

The chain combines TRBV6-1 with TRBJ1-1, with D maybe TRBD1 (5 bases). V was pared by 2 bases and J by 3 bases, with 16 bases between. The CDR3 sequence is 16 residues long. Germline V gene data show CDR1 as MNHNS and CDR2 as SASEGT. The DNA of the CDR3 is TGTGCCAGCAGTGAAACGAGGGGCCGCTTTTACACTGAAGCTTTCTTT. This encodes CASSETRGRFYTEAFF.

V gene TRBV29-1 combines with J gene TRBJ2-5; the D gene is possibly TRBD1 (6 bases). V dropped 3 bases and J dropped 5 bases, with 16 bases sitting between them. The CDR3 runs 14 residues. Germline lookup yields CDR1 SQVTM and CDR2 ANQGSEA. CDR3 sequence (DNA): TGCAGCGTTGAGTCTACAGGGAAGGATGAGACCCAGTACTTC. This sequence encodes CSVESTGKDETQYF.

The chain joins TRBV29-1 to TRBJ2-5; 8 bases map to TRBD1. J lost 2 bases, V lost 6 bases, and 8 bases had no gene match. CDR3 length: 14 amino acids. The germline V gene has CDR1 SQVTM and CDR2 ANQGSEA. The chain's CDR3 is CSVGQASPQETQYF. For the CDR3, the DNA is TGCAGCGTGGGACAGGCGTCCCCTCAAGAGACCCAGTACTTC. The whole variable domain, remainder taken from reference TRBV29-1 and TRBJ2-5, is SAVISQKPSRDICQRGTSLTIQCQVDSQVTMMFWYRQQPGQSLTLIATANQGSEATYESGFVIDKFPISRPNLTFSTLTVSNMSPEDSSIYLCSVGQASPQETQYFGPGTRLLVL.

CDR3 residues: CASSQPGQGDEQYF. CDR3 coding DNA: TGTGCCAGCAGCCAACCGGGACAGGGGGACGAGCAGTACTTC. The J gene is TRBJ2-7, the V gene TRBV3-1; the match to TRBD1 covers 11 bases. This CDR3 is 14 amino acids long. The V gene's germline CDR1 is LGHDT and CDR2 YNNKEL (reference sequence). V lost 2 bases, J lost 5 bases, and 2 bases stayed unmatched.

The chain employs TRBV5-1 and TRBJ2-2; D not resolved. Germline V gene sequence: CDR1 SGHRS, CDR2 YFSETQ. V lost 0 bases to trimming and J lost 0 bases, with 6 bases between them. The CDR3 is 15 residues long. The CDR3: CASSLESPNTGELFF. CDR3 sequence (DNA): TGCGCCAGCAGCTTGGAATCCCCGAACACCGGGGAGCTGTTTTTT.

This clonotype has more than one count but fewer than ten. This rearrangement joins TRBV24-1 to TRBJ2-7; D is perhaps TRBD1 or TRBD2 (5 bases each). V gave up 2 bases and J gave up 0 bases, with 10 bases separating them. CDR1 and CDR2 from the germline V gene are KGHDR and SFDVKD. The CDR3 has 15 residues. CDR3 DNA: TGTGCCACCAGTGATTCGGCAGGGAGCTCCTACGAGCAGTACTTC. Translation gives CATSDSAGSSYEQYF.

The V call is TRBV10-1, the J call TRBJ2-1; D is perhaps TRBD1 (5 bases). Germline V gene data show CDR1 as WNHNN and CDR2 as SYGVQD (reference sequence). The CDR3 contains 13 residues. The V and J ends lost 5 bases and 9 bases respectively, with 14 bases between them. DNA of the CDR3: TGCGCCAGCAGTCGACGCAGGGATCTTGAGCAGTTCTTC. It specifies CASSRRRDLEQFF.